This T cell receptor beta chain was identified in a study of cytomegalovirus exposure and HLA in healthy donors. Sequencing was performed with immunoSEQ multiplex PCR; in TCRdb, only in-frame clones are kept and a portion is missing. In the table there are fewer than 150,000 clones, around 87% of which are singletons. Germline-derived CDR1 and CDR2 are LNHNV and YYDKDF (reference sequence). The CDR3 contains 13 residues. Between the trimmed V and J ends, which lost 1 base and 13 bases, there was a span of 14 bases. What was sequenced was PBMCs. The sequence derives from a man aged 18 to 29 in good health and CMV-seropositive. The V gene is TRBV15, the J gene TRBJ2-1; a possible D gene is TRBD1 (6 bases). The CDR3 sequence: CATSRAGQKVQFF. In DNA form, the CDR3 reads TGTGCCACCAGCAGAGCCGGACAGAAAGTCCAGTTCTTC. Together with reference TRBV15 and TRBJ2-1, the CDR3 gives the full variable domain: DAMVIQNPRYQVTQFGKPVTLSCSQTLNHNVMYWYQQKSSQAPKLLFHYYDKDFNNEADTPDNFQSRRPNTSFCFLDIRSPGLGDTAMYLCATSRAGQKVQFFGPGTRLTVL.